These 32 T cell receptor beta chains were sequenced from one sample in a study of monozygotic twins with inflammatory bowel disease. TCRdb derives one entry per CDR3 protein from the 5' RACE reads, leaving out DNA. There are roughly 200,000 distinct CDR3 sequences in the sample, with roughly 7.5% held by the top ten. Material: blood. These receptors came from a human donor with ulcerative colitis or Crohn's disease, or a healthy co-twin of an affected twin (not recorded which).

The V and J genes are TRBV11-2 and TRBJ2-1; no DNA is available, so the TRBD1 call from TCRdb remains unchecked. CDR1 and CDR2 (germline): SGHAT, FQNNGV. This CDR3 has 15 residues. The CDR3 is CASSPPNRVNNEQFF.

The chain carries TRBV19 and TRBJ1-2; there is no DNA to check the TCRdb D call of TRBD1. This CDR3 spans 13 amino acids. Germline CDR1 and CDR2: LNHDA and SQIVND (reference sequence). CDR3 in amino acids: CASTTGRNYGYTF.

J is TRBJ2-6 and V is TRBV30; there is no DNA to check the TCRdb D call of TRBD1. The CDR3 has 17 amino acids. Germline CDR1 is GTSNPN and CDR2 is SVGIG (reference sequence). The CDR3 region is CAWRRDRALSGANVLTF.

The chain recombines TRBV7-9 with TRBJ2-1. Germline V CDR1 and CDR2: SEHNR, FQNEAQ (reference sequence). The CDR3 length is 15 residues. CDR3: CASSGGRQAYNEQFF. The full variable domain, with the rest looked up from reference TRBV7-9 and TRBJ2-1, is DTGVSQNPRHKITKRGQNVTFRCDPISEHNRLYWYRQTLGQGPEFLTYFQNEAQLEKSRLLSDRFSAERPKGSFSTLEIQRTEQGDSAMYLCASSGGRQAYNEQFFGPGTRLTVL.

The chain has TRBV11-2 and TRBJ1-2; TCRdb outputs TRBD1, but without DNA this stays unchecked. Germline V gives CDR1 SGHAT, CDR2 FQNNGV. The CDR3 runs 17 residues. The CDR3 sequence: CASSLSGTGGINYGYTF. The variable domain in full, with the rest retrieved from reference TRBV11-2 and TRBJ1-2, is EAGVAQSPRYKIIEKRQSVAFWCNPISGHATLYWYQQILGQGPKLLIQFQNNGVVDDSQLPKDRFSAERLKGVDSTLKIQPAKLEDSAVYLCASSLSGTGGINYGYTFGSGTRLTVV.

The J gene is TRBJ1-5, the V gene TRBV20-1; TCRdb gives TRBD1 as the D gene, but with no DNA this cannot be confirmed. This CDR3 contains 15 residues. From germline, CDR1 is DFQATT and CDR2 SNEGSKA (reference sequence). CDR3 region: CSARGGQGGNQPQHF.

This chain uses TRBV7-2 with TRBJ2-7. CDR3 length equals 12 residues. Per the germline V gene, CDR1 is SGHTA and CDR2 is FQGNSA. This CDR3 is CASSQSAYEQYF.

This rearrangement joins TRBV7-2 to TRBJ2-1; there is no DNA to check the TCRdb D call of TRBD1. Germline loops: CDR1 SGHTA, CDR2 FQGNSA. The CDR3 is made up of 17 amino acids. The CDR3 sequence is CASSLVGTGAQFNEQLF.

The genes are TRBV29-1 and TRBJ2-7; TCRdb reports TRBD1, a call that lacks DNA to check it against. The CDR3 is 13 amino acids. Germline V gene lookup returns CDR1 SQVTM and CDR2 ANQGSEA. CDR3 sequence: CSARTGSSYEQYF.

This chain uses TRBV30 with TRBJ2-7; TCRdb lists TRBD1, though no DNA is available to test this call. The germline CDR1 and CDR2 sequences are GTSNPN and SVGIG (reference sequence). The CDR3 sequence is 13 residues long. The CDR3 sequence is CAGRRGGAYEQYF.

J is TRBJ2-2 and V is TRBV30; lacking DNA, the TRBD1 call made by TCRdb goes unchecked. The CDR3 is 16 amino acids. Looked up from germline, CDR1 is GTSNPN and CDR2 is SVGIG (reference sequence). The CDR3 loop reads CAWGTGGYPNTGELFF.

The CDR3 sequence: CSALPGLAVAKNIQYF. The chain employs TRBV20-1 and TRBJ2-4; TCRdb names TRBD2, which stays unverified in the absence of DNA. CDR1 and CDR2 from the germline V gene are DFQATT and SNEGSKA (reference sequence). The CDR3 runs to 16 residues.

This rearrangement joins TRBV28 to TRBJ2-1; the D gene TCRdb calls, TRBD1, cannot be checked with no DNA. Germline assignment: CDR1 MDHEN and CDR2 SYDVKM. The CDR3 covers 12 residues. The CDR3 region is CASSSPEDEQFF.

The gene calls are TRBV5-1 and TRBJ2-7. The CDR3 is made up of 14 amino acids. Per germline, CDR1 SGHRS and CDR2 YFSETQ. CDR3 amino acids: CASSLDRTRYEQYF.

The chain couples TRBV18 to TRBJ2-7. From germline, CDR1 is KGHSH and CDR2 LQKENI. The CDR3 has 12 amino acids. This chain's CDR3 is CASSQNNYEQYF.

This chain uses TRBV6-6 with TRBJ2-7; TCRdb indicates TRBD1, and absent DNA this call remains unverified. The length of the CDR3 is 14 residues. CDR1 MNHNY and CDR2 SVGAGI come from the germline V gene (reference sequence). CDR3 region: CASRPFTGDYEQYF.

This chain connects TRBV4-1 to TRBJ1-1. The CDR3 contains 16 residues. Germline CDR1 is MGHRA and CDR2 is YSYEKL. CDR3 residues: CASSHTASRENTEAFF.

The chain is built from TRBV20-1 and TRBJ2-1; with no DNA, the TCRdb D assignment of TRBD1 cannot be verified. Germline V gene data show CDR1 as DFQATT and CDR2 as SNEGSKA (reference sequence). The CDR3 runs 14 residues. The CDR3 region is CSAFDRGPHNEQFF.

This chain uses TRBV20-1 with TRBJ2-1; the D gene TCRdb calls, TRBD1, cannot be checked with no DNA. Germline assignment: CDR1 DFQATT and CDR2 SNEGSKA (reference sequence). The CDR3 length is 16 residues. CDR3 sequence reads: CSAPQPSGGFNNEQFF.

The chain uses TRBV11-2 and TRBJ2-1; checking the TCRdb D call of TRBD2 is not possible without DNA. The germline V gene has CDR1 SGHAT and CDR2 FQNNGV. This CDR3 spans 15 amino acids. CDR3: CASSSREVMYNEQFF.

This rearrangement joins TRBV30 to TRBJ2-3; TCRdb's D gene call, TRBD1, goes unchecked for lack of DNA. This CDR3 contains 13 residues. Per the germline V gene, CDR1 is GTSNPN and CDR2 is SVGIG (reference sequence). CDR3 protein: CAWVQGAWDTQYF.

This chain joins TRBV7-9 and TRBJ2-5; TCRdb indicates TRBD2, and absent DNA this call remains unverified. Germline assignment: CDR1 SEHNR and CDR2 FQNEAQ (reference sequence). The CDR3 runs to 14 residues. The CDR3 protein is CASSLELAGETQYF. The whole variable domain, remainder taken from reference TRBV7-9 and TRBJ2-5, is DTGVSQNPRHKITKRGQNVTFRCDPISEHNRLYWYRQTLGQGPEFLTYFQNEAQLEKSRLLSDRFSAERPKGSFSTLEIQRTEQGDSAMYLCASSLELAGETQYFGPGTRLLVL.

The rearrangement links TRBV5-1 to TRBJ1-1. The CDR3 sequence is 16 residues long. The germline V gene has CDR1 SGHRS and CDR2 YFSETQ. This CDR3 is CASSLELEGADTEAFF.

The chain employs TRBV6-5 and TRBJ1-6; TCRdb returns TRBD1, unconfirmable since there is no DNA. Per germline, CDR1 MNHEY and CDR2 SVGAGI. The CDR3 sequence is 15 residues long. CDR3 residues: CASSFQGSTGSPLHF.

V usage is TRBV12-3 or TRBV12-4 and J usage is TRBJ1-6; as DNA is missing, the TRBD1 call by TCRdb cannot be tested. This CDR3 has 15 residues. The CDR3 protein is CASSSTGGYNSPLHF.

The rearrangement joins TRBV5-1 to TRBJ1-1; the D call of TRBD1 rests on TCRdb alone, since no DNA is present to check it. This CDR3 spans 14 amino acids. Germline CDR1 SGHRS, CDR2 YFSETQ. The CDR3 is CASSPRWRGVGAFF.

V usage is TRBV20-1 and J usage is TRBJ2-2; lacking DNA, the TRBD2 call made by TCRdb goes unchecked. The length of the CDR3 is 13 residues. CDR1 is DFQATT, CDR2 SNEGSKA, per germline (reference sequence). Here the CDR3 reads CSARDYRSGELFF.

This rearrangement joins TRBV12-3 or TRBV12-4 to TRBJ2-2; no DNA is available, so the TRBD1 call from TCRdb remains unchecked. This CDR3 comprises 12 residues. The chain's CDR3 is CASSLGDGELFF.

This chain joins TRBV29-1 and TRBJ2-3; the TCRdb call, TRBD2, lacks DNA for checking. The germline V gene encodes CDR1 SQVTM and CDR2 ANQGSEA. There are 17 residues in the CDR3. The CDR3 loop is CSVVGLAGDSSTDTQYF.

The V and J genes are TRBV5-6 and TRBJ1-6; the D gene TCRdb calls, TRBD1, cannot be checked with no DNA. In germline, CDR1 is SGHDT, CDR2 YYEEEE. The CDR3 spans 14 residues. The CDR3 loop reads CASSPGQTRSPLHF.

The rearrangement joins TRBV5-1 to TRBJ1-5; with no DNA, the TCRdb D assignment of TRBD1 cannot be verified. The CDR3 extends over 18 amino acids. Germline V gene lookup returns CDR1 SGHRS and CDR2 YFSETQ. The CDR3 region is CASSLLPLTGDSNQPQHF.

The chain uses TRBV4-1 and TRBJ2-7. Germline V lookup: CDR1 MGHRA, CDR2 YSYEKL. The CDR3 runs 11 residues. CDR3 sequence reads: CASSQEGEQYF.